This T cell receptor (beta chain) was retrieved from a study of shared clonotypes between healthy human individuals. In regard to this clone: Its matching antigen is unknown. Its ends do not fully match the called genes, so a read error is possible.

CDR1 and CDR2 (germline): GTSNPN, SVGIG (reference sequence). The CDR3 has 11 amino acids. The donors, all of them Caucasian adults, lived in Nashville, Tennessee. Study outcomes and limitations: Represented genetic and exposure-history diversity was restricted by having few donors. Sampling covered nothing but blood. Tissue TCR repertoires likely differ from those found in blood.

Only in-frame clones appear in the TCRdb table, and some are missing; sequencing was by immunoSEQ multiplex PCR. This table has about 1 million clones, about 74% appearing once. The rearrangement links TRBV30 to TRBJ2-7; 8 nucleotides align to TRBD1. Sequencing used memory CD4+ T cells sorted from blood. Documented subset: CD45RA-negative fraction. The TCR sequence derives from a man between 18 and 35 years old in good health. The CDR3 bases are TGTGCCTGGAGTGTACGACAGGGGCACAACTTC. Amino acid sequence: CAWSVRQGHNF.